The 10 T cell receptor beta chains below were found in one sample sequenced in a study of shared clonotypes between healthy human individuals. Assay: immunoSEQ multiplex PCR; the TCRdb copy retains only in-frame clones and omits some. The top ten hold about 0.39% of the sample, which has about 2.4 million clones, 90% to 95% seen once. Sequenced material: naive CD4+ T cells from PBMCs. The subset here: CD45RA+ positively selected. These receptors were collected from a man between 18 and 35 years old in good health. Some clones in this sample may be carry-over from other donors' samples.

This sequence joins TRBV2 and TRBJ1-5; D remains ambiguous. V was trimmed by 3 bases and J by 1 base, leaving 10 bases between them. Per germline, CDR1 SNHLY and CDR2 FYNNEI. The CDR3 consists of 15 residues. CDR3 DNA: TGTGCCAGCAGTGATAGGCGGCAGAGCAATCAGCCCCAGCATTTT. It encodes CASSDRRQSNQPQHF.

The chain links TRBV7-2 to TRBJ2-5, with no clear D. Trimming pared 3 bases from V and 5 bases from J, leaving 13 bases between. Germline loops: CDR1 SGHTA, CDR2 FQGNSA. There are 14 residues in the CDR3. CDR3 sequence (DNA): TGTGCCAGCAGCTTCGTCAGGCCGGATGAGACCCAGTACTTC. It translates to CASSFVRPDETQYF.

V and J are TRBV10-3 and TRBJ2-1; TRBD2 matches at 13 bases. The junction had 5 bases not matched to a gene; V was cut back by 6 bases and J by 9 bases. The CDR3 consists of 14 residues. Germline V gene sequence: CDR1 ENHRY, CDR2 SYGVKD. CDR3: CAISQGTSGTEQFF. The CDR3, as DNA: TGTGCCATCAGCCAAGGGACTAGCGGGACTGAGCAGTTCTTC.

Remarks on this clone: Other DNA variants within this sample encode the same CDR3. CDR3: CASSRDSSTNEKLFF. DNA for the CDR3: TGCGCCAGCAGCCGGGACAGTTCAACTAATGAAAAACTGTTTTTT. V is TRBV5-1 and J is TRBJ1-4; 7 positions agree with TRBD1. V shed 4 bases, J shed 0 bases, and the junction held 3 bases outside the gene matches. Germline V gene data show CDR1 as SGHRS and CDR2 as YFSETQ. The CDR3 totals 15 residues. The variable domain in full, completed from reference TRBV5-1 and TRBJ1-4, reads KAGVTQTPRYLIKTRGQQVTLSCSPISGHRSVSWYQQTPGQGLQFLFEYFSETQRNKGNFPGRFSGRQFSNSRSEMNVSTLELGDSALYLCASSRDSSTNEKLFFGSGTQLSVL.

The V and J genes are TRBV7-2 and TRBJ1-6; D may be TRBD1 (6 bases). Germline-derived CDR1 and CDR2 are SGHTA and FQGNSA. The length of the CDR3 is 16 residues. The V end lost 2 bases, the J end lost 10 bases, and 18 bases lay between the germline ends. CDR3 DNA sequence: TGTGCCAGCAGCTTATTCGGGACAATTCCGGACTCACCCCTCCACTTT. As protein: CASSLFGTIPDSPLHF.

This clone appeared once. This rearrangement joins TRBV28 to TRBJ2-4, with a tentative D call TRBD2 (5 bases). There are 16 residues in the CDR3. The V gene's germline CDR1 is MDHEN and CDR2 SYDVKM. Trimming shortened V by 4 bases and J by 3 bases, and 16 bases separated the two germline ends. Here the CDR3 DNA reads TGTGCCAGCAGTTCCGTAACTAGGGTTGACAAAAACATTCAGTACTTC. Its protein product is CASSSVTRVDKNIQYF.

CDR3 in amino acids: CASSLVGGQYQPQHF. In DNA, the CDR3 is TGTGCCAGCAGCTTAGTGGGGGGGCAATATCAGCCCCAGCATTTT. The chain links TRBV11-2 to TRBJ1-5; possibly TRBD1 for D (6 bases). Trimming shortened V by 1 base and J by 5 bases, and 12 bases separated the two germline ends. Germline V gives CDR1 SGHAT, CDR2 FQNNGV. The CDR3 contains 15 residues.

The chain couples TRBV19 to TRBJ1-1, with TRBD1 as a possible D gene (6 bases). Trimming stripped 3 bases from V and 11 bases from J, with 13 bases between. CDR3 length: 12 residues. Germline values: CDR1 LNHDA, CDR2 SQIVND (reference sequence). Here the CDR3 reads CASSIGGRFAFF. The CDR3, as DNA: TGTGCCAGTAGTATCGGGGGGCGCTTTGCTTTCTTT.

The chain links TRBV15 to TRBJ1-4; 8 nucleotides match TRBD1. The V segment lost 9 bases and the J segment 5 bases; nucleotides outside the gene matches: 14. Looked up from germline, CDR1 is LNHNV and CDR2 is YYDKDF (reference sequence). The CDR3 spans 16 residues. In DNA, the CDR3 is TGTGCCACGAGACAGGGGATCTTAGCCACAAATGAAAAACTGTTTTTT. It encodes CATRQGILATNEKLFF.

The J gene is TRBJ2-3, the V gene TRBV4-2, with unresolved D. V gave up 4 bases and J gave up 2 bases, with 13 bases separating them. The CDR3 spans 15 residues. Germline V lookup: CDR1 LGHNA, CDR2 YNFKEQ. This CDR3 is CASSLPTPPTDTQYF. CDR3 DNA: TGTGCCAGCAGCCTACCGACTCCCCCCACAGATACGCAGTATTTT.